This T cell receptor beta chain was retrieved from a study of blood T cell repertoires in COVID-19. Study-level background: There were acute and convalescent COVID-19 samples, and they came from the United States, Italy and Spain. In each case, the material was cDNA or gDNA derived from T cells, B-cell-depleted T cells, or PBMCs.

In the authors' methods: Estimated nucleated cell counts came from reference gene primer amplification. Generated by immunoSEQ multiplex PCR, the TCRdb table keeps only in-frame clones and is missing some. The V and J calls and clone size were taken over from that table, and D and trimming were inferred from the DNA. The sample records about 210,000 clones, around 80% being singletons. The CDR3 runs 16 residues. Germline V gene data show CDR1 as SGHDT and CDR2 as YYEEEE. J lost 5 bases, V lost 4 bases, and 7 bases had no gene match. This clonotype was obtained from a woman aged 50 to 60 with acute or convalescent COVID-19. Sequences were obtained from peripheral blood. The chain has TRBV5-6 and TRBJ2-5, with 14 bases identical to TRBD2. CDR3 sequence (DNA): TGTGCCAGCAGCCTAGGACTAGCGGGAGGTCGGGAGACCCAGTACTTC. Translated: CASSLGLAGGRETQYF.